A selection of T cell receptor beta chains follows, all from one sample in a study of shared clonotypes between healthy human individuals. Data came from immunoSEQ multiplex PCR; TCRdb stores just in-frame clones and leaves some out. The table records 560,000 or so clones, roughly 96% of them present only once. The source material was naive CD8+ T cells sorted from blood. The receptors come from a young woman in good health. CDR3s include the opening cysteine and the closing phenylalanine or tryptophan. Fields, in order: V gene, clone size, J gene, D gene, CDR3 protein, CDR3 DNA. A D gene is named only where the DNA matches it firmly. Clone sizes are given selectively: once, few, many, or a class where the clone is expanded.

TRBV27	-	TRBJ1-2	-	CASALEDRDFYGYTF	TGTGCCAGCGCCCTAGAGGACAGAGATTTCTATGGCTACACCTTC
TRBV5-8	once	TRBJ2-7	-	CAASPQGIHEQYF	TGTGCCGCCAGCCCACAGGGAATCCACGAGCAGTACTTC
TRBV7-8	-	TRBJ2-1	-	CASGLATEGYNEQFF	TGTGCCAGCGGCTTAGCTACGGAGGGATACAATGAGCAGTTCTTC
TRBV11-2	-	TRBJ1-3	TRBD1	CASSWTGGNTIYF	TGTGCCAGCAGCTGGACAGGGGGAAACACCATATATTTT
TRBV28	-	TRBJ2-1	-	CASSSPGVSGYNEQFF	TGTGCCAGCAGTTCTCCAGGGGTTAGCGGATACAATGAGCAGTTCTTC
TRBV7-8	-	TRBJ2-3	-	CASSFGGGIMLDTQYF	TGTGCCAGCAGCTTCGGGGGAGGAATCATGTTGGATACGCAGTATTTT
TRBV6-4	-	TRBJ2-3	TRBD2	CASSDPPGLAGVTDTQYF	TGTGCCAGCAGTGACCCTCCGGGACTAGCGGGAGTCACAGATACGCAGTATTTT
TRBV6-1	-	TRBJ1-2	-	CASTEGMLRDGYTF	TGTGCCAGCACCGAAGGGATGTTGAGGGATGGCTACACCTTC
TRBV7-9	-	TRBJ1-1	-	CASSLVTGAGTEAFF	TGTGCCAGCAGCTTAGTCACGGGGGCAGGGACTGAAGCTTTCTTT
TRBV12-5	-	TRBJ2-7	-	CASGWDIDYEQYF	TGTGCTAGTGGGTGGGACATAGACTACGAGCAGTACTTC
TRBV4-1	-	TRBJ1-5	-	CASSPGRRGQPQHF	TGCGCCAGCAGCCCCGGCAGGAGGGGTCAGCCCCAGCATTTT
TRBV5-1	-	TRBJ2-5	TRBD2	CASSPDVREGLETQYF	TGCGCCAGCAGCCCGGATGTTCGGGAGGGCCTGGAGACCCAGTACTTC
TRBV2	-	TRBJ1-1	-	CASSVGTHTEAFF	TGTGCCAGCAGTGTCGGGACCCACACTGAAGCTTTCTTT
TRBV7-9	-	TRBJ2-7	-	CASGRSVMGHEQYF	TGTGCCAGCGGAAGGTCTGTCATGGGCCACGAGCAGTACTTC
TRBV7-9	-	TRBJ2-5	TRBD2	CASSYLAGPLQETQYF	TGTGCCAGCAGCTATCTAGCGGGACCACTACAAGAGACCCAGTACTTC
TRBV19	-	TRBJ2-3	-	CASSIGLAGPTDTQYF	TGTGCCAGTAGTATAGGGCTAGCAGGCCCCACAGATACGCAGTATTTT
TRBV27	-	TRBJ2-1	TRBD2	CASSLYTSGSREQFF	TGTGCCAGCAGTTTATACACTAGCGGGAGCCGGGAGCAGTTCTTC
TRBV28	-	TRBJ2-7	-	CASTPPGPAYEQYF	TGTGCCAGCACCCCCCCGGGACCGGCCTACGAGCAGTACTTC
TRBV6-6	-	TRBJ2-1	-	CASSTLGRTNEQFF	TGTGCCAGCAGCACTTTGGGGAGGACGAATGAGCAGTTCTTC
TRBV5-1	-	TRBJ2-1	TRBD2	CASSPGLAVYNEQFF	TGCGCCAGCAGCCCGGGACTAGCGGTTTACAATGAGCAGTTCTTC
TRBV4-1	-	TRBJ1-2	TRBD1	CASSQDGTGSEPDGYTF	TGCGCCAGCAGCCAGGATGGGACAGGGAGTGAGCCTGATGGCTACACCTTC
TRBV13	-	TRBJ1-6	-	CASSLSGPGAHSPLHF	TGTGCCAGCAGCTTATCGGGCCCCGGAGCCCATTCACCCCTCCACTTT
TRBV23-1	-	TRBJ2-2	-	CASSQKEGPNTGELFF	TGCGCCAGCAGTCAGAAGGAGGGGCCAAACACCGGGGAGCTGTTTTTT
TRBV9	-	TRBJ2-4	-	CASQGTSKDIQYF	TGTGCCAGCCAGGGCACCTCCAAGGACATTCAGTACTTC
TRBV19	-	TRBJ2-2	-	CASSTTPGRNTGELFF	TGTGCCAGTAGTACCACCCCCGGCAGGAACACCGGGGAGCTGTTTTTT
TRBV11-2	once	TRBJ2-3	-	CASSLGVGDLDTQYF	TGTGCCAGCAGCTTAGGGGTTGGCGATTTGGATACGCAGTATTTT
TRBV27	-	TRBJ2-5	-	CASSLSREYQETQYF	TGTGCCAGCAGTTTATCCAGGGAGTACCAAGAGACCCAGTACTTC
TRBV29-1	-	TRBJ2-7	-	CSVEDRYGRTYEQYF	TGCAGCGTTGAAGATCGGTACGGACGGACCTACGAGCAGTACTTC
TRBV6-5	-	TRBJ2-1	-	CASSAGPGNNEQFF	TGTGCCAGCAGTGCAGGTCCAGGTAACAATGAGCAGTTCTTC
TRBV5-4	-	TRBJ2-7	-	CASSLVPGDKYEQYF	TGTGCCAGCAGCTTGGTCCCGGGAGATAAGTACGAGCAGTACTTC
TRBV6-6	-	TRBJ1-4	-	CASSSRESSEKLFF	TGTGCCAGCAGTTCCCGGGAAAGCAGTGAAAAACTGTTTTTT
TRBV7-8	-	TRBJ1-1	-	CASSLGGENTEAFF	TGTGCCAGCAGCTTAGGAGGGGAGAACACTGAAGCTTTCTTT
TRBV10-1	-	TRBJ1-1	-	CASSESAVNTEAFF	TGCGCCAGCAGTGAGTCAGCGGTGAACACTGAAGCTTTCTTT
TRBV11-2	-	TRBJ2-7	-	CASSLVGSYEQYF	TGTGCCAGCAGCTTAGTCGGCTCCTACGAGCAGTACTTC
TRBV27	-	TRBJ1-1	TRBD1	CASFTGGRTEAFF	TGTGCCAGTTTCACAGGGGGTAGAACTGAAGCTTTCTTT
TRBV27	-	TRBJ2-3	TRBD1	CASRSWTGVADTQYF	TGTGCCAGCAGATCGTGGACAGGGGTAGCAGATACGCAGTATTTT
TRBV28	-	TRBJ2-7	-	CASTNLGPPYEQYF	TGTGCCAGCACCAATTTGGGGCCCCCCTACGAGCAGTACTTC
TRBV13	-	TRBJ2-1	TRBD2	CASSPRVASGTNEQFF	TGTGCCAGCAGCCCACGGGTGGCTAGCGGGACCAATGAGCAGTTCTTC
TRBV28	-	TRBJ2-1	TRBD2	CASSLPLAGDPRQFF	TGTGCCAGCAGCCTGCCACTAGCGGGAGATCCGAGGCAGTTCTTC
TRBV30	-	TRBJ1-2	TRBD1	CAWSLLGQGYGYTF	TGTGCCTGGAGCCTCTTGGGACAGGGATATGGCTACACCTTC
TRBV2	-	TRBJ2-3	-	CASSEMVSSRADTQYF	TGTGCCAGCAGTGAAATGGTTTCTAGCAGAGCTGATACGCAGTATTTT
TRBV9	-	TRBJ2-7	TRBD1	CASSGGDSSYEQYF	TGTGCCAGCAGCGGAGGGGACAGTAGCTACGAGCAGTACTTC
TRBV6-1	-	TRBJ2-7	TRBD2	CASSEEAGGPLEQYF	TGTGCCAGCAGTGAAGAAGCGGGAGGCCCTCTGGAGCAGTACTTC
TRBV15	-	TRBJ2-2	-	CATSVDAGELFF	TGTGCCACCAGCGTCGATGCCGGGGAGCTGTTTTTT
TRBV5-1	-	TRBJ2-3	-	CASSWGPDTPSTDTQYF	TGCGCCAGCAGCTGGGGCCCCGACACACCTAGCACAGATACGCAGTATTTT
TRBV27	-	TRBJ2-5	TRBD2	CASMVGSGRPQETQYF	TGTGCCAGCATGGTGGGGAGCGGGAGGCCCCAAGAGACCCAGTACTTC
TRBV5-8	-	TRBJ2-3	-	CASPAAGRPDTQYF	TGTGCCAGTCCAGCGGCGGGAAGGCCAGATACGCAGTATTTT
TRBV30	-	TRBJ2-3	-	CAWSVLEGWGTDTQYF	TGTGCCTGGAGTGTACTCGAGGGTTGGGGCACAGATACGCAGTATTTT
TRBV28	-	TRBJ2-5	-	CASSSKGETQYF	TGTGCCAGCAGCTCCAAAGGGGAGACCCAGTACTTC